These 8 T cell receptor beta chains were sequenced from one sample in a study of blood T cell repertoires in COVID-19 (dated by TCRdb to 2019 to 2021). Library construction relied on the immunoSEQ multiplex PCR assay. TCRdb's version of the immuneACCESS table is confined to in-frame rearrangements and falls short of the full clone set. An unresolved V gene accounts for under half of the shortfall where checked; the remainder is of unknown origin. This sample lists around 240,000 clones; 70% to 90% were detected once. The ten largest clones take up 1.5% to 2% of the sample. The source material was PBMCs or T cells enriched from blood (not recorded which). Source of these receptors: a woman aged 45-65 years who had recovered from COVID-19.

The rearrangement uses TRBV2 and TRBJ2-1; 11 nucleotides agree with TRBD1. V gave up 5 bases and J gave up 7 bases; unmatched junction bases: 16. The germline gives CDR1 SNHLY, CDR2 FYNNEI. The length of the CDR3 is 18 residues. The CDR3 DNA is TGTGCCAGCAGTATGGACAGGGGGCGGGGTACTACGGGAAATGAGCAGTTCTTC. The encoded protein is CASSMDRGRGTTGNEQFF.

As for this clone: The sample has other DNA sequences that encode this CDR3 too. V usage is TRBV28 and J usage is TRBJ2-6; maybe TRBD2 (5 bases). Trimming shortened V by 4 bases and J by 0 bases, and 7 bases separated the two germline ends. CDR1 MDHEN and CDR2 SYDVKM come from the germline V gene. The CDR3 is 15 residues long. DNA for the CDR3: TGTGCCAGCAGTTCACGGGGCTCTGGGGCCAACGTCCTGACTTTC. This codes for CASSSRGSGANVLTF.

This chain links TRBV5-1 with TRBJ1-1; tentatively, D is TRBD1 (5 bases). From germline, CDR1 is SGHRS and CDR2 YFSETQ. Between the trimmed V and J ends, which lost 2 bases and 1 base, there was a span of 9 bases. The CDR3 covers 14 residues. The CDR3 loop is CASSLQVKNTEAFF. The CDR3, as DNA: TGCGCCAGCAGCTTACAGGTTAAGAACACTGAAGCTTTCTTT.

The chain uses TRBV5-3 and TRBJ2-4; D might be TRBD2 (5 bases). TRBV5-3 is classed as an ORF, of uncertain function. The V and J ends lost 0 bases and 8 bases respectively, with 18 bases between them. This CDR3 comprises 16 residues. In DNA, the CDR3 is TGTGCCAGAAGCTTGGTGAGGGAGCGACGTATGTACATTCAGTACTTC. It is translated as CARSLVRERRMYIQYF.

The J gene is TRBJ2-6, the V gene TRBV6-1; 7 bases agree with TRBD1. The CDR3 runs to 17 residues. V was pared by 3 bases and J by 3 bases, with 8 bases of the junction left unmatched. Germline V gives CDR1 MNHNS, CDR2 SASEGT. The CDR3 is CASSDQTGSVGANVLTF. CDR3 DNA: TGTGCCAGCAGTGACCAGACAGGGAGCGTTGGGGCCAACGTCCTGACTTTC.

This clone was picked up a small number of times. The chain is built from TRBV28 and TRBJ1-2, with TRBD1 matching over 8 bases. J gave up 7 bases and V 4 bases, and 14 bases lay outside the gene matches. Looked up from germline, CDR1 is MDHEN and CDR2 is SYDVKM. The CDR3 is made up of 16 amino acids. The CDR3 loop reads CASSSLKQGVSIGYTF. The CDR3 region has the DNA TGTGCCAGCAGTTCCCTAAAACAGGGGGTCTCGATTGGCTACACCTTC.

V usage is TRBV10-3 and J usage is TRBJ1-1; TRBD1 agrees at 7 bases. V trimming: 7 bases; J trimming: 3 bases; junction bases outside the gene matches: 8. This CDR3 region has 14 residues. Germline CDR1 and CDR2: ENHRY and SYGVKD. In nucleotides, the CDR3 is TGTGCCATCAACGAGGGGGCGTCATACACTGAAGCTTTCTTT. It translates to CAINEGASYTEAFF.

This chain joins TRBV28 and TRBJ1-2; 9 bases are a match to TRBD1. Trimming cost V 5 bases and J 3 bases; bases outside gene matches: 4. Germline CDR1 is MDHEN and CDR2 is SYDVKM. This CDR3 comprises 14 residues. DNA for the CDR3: TGTGCCAGCAGTCCCGGGACAGGGCACTATGGCTACACCTTC. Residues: CASSPGTGHYGYTF.